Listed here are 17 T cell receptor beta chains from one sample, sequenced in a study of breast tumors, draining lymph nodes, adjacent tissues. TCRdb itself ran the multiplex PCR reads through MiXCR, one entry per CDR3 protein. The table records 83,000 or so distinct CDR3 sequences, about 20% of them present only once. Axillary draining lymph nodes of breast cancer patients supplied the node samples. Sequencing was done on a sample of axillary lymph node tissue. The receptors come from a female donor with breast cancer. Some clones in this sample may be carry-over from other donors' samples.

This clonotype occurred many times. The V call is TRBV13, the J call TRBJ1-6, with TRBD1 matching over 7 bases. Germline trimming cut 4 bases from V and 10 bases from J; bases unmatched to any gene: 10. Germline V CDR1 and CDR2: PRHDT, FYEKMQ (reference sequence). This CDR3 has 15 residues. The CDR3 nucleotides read TGTGCCAGCAGCTCGACCGAATCCAGGGGGTCACCCCTCCACTTT. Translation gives CASSSTESRGSPLHF.

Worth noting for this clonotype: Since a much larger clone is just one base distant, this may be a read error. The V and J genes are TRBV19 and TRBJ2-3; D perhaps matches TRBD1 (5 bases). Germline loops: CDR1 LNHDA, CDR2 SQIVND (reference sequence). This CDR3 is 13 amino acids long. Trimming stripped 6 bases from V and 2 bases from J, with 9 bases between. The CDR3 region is CASRVDITDTQYF. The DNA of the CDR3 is TGTGCCAGTAGAGTGGACATCACAGATACGCAGTATTTT.

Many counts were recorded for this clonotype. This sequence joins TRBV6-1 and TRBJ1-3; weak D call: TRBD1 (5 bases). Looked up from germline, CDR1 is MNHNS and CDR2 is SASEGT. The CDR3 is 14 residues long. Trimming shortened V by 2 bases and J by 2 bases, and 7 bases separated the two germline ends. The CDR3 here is CASSEPGPGNTIYF. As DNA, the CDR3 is TGTGCCAGCAGTGAACCAGGGCCTGGAAACACCATATATTTT.

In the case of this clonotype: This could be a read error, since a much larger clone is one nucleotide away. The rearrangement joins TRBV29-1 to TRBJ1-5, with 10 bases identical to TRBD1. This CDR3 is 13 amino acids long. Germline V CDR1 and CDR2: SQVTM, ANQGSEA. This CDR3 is CGVGQGVDQPQHF. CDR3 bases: TGCGGCGTCGGACAGGGGGTTGATCAGCCCCAGCATTTT.

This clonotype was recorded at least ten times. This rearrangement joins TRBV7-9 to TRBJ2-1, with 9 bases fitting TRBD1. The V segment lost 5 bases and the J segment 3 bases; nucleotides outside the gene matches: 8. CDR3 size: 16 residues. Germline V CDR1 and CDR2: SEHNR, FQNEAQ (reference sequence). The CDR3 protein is CASSRPTGGDYNEQFF. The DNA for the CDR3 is TGTGCCAGCAGCCGACCTACAGGGGGCGACTACAATGAGCAGTTCTTC. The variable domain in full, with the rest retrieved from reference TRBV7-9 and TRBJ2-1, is DTGVSQNPRHKITKRGQNVTFRCDPISEHNRLYWYRQTLGQGPEFLTYFQNEAQLEKSRLLSDRFSAERPKGSFSTLEIQRTEQGDSAMYLCASSRPTGGDYNEQFFGPGTRLTVL.

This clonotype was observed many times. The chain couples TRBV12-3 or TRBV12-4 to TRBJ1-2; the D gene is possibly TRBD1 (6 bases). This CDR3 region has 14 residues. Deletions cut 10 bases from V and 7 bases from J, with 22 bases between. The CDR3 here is CATTAGASRSGYTF. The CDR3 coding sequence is TGTGCCACTACCGCGGGGGCAAGTCGGTCTGGCTACACCTTC.

This CDR3 is CASSLYLSADTQYF. The CDR3 DNA reads TGTGCCAGCAGCCTTTACTTAAGCGCAGATACGCAGTATTTT. The chain combines TRBV7-8 with TRBJ2-3; no clear D gene. Germline V gene sequence: CDR1 SGHVS, CDR2 FQNEAQ. This CDR3 is built from 14 residues. V shed 5 bases and J shed 4 bases, with 13 bases lying between them.

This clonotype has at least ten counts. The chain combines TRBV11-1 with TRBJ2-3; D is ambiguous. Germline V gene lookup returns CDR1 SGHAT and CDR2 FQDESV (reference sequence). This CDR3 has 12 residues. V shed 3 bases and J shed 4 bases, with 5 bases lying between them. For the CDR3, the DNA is TGTGCCAGCAGCTTTTCAGCAGATACGCAGTATTTT. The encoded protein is CASSFSADTQYF.

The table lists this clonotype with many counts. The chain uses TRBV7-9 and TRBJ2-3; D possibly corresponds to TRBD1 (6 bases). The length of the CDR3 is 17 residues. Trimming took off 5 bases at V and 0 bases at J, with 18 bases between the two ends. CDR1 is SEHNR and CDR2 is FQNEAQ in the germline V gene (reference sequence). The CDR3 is CASSLGGHQYSTDTQYF. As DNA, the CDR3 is TGTGCCAGCAGCCTAGGGGGACACCAATATAGCACAGATACGCAGTATTTT.

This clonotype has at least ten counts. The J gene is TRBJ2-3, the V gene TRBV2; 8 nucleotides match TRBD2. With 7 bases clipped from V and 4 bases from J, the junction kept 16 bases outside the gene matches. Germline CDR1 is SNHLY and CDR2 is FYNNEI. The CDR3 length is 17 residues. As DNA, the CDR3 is TGTGCCAGCAATTTCGGGTCTTCCAGCGGGAGCCCAGATACGCAGTATTTT. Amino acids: CASNFGSSSGSPDTQYF. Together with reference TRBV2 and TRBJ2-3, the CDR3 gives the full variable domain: EPEVTQTPSHQVTQMGQEVILRCVPISNHLYFYWYRQILGQKVEFLVSFYNNEISEKSEIFDDQFSVERPDGSNFTLKIRSTKLEDSAMYFCASNFGSSSGSPDTQYFGPGTRLTVL.

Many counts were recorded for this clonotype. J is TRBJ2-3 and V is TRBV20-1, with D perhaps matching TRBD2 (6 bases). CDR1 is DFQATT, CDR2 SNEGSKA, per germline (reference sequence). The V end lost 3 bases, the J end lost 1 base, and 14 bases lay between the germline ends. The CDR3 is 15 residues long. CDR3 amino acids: CSASSAQRGTDTQYF. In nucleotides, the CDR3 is TGCAGTGCTAGTTCGGCCCAGCGGGGCACAGATACGCAGTATTTT.

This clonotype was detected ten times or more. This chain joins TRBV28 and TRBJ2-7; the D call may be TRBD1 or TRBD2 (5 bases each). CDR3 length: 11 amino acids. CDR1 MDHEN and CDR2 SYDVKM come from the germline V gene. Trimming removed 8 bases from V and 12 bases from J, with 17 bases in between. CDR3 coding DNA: TGTGCCAGCGGGACGGAGCTAGTTGTGTACTTC. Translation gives CASGTELVVYF.

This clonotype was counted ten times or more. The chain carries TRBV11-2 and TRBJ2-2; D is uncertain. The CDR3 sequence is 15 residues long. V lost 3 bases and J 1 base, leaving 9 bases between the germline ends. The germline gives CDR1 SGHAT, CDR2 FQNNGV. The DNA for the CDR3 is TGTGCCAGCAGCTTGAGCGTAATGAACACCGGGGAGCTGTTTTTT. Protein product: CASSLSVMNTGELFF.

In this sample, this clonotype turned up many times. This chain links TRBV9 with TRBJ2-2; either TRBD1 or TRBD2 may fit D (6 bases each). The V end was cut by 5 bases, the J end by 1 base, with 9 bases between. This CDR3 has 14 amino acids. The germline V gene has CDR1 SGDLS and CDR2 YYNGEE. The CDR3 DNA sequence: TGTGCCAGCAGAGGAGGGGGGAACACCGGGGAGCTGTTTTTT. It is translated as CASRGGGNTGELFF.

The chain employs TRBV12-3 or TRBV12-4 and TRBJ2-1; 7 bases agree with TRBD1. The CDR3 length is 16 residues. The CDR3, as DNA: TGTGCTACGCGGTTTTTTGAGACAGGGTCGGATAATGAGCAGTTCTTC. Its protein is CATRFFETGSDNEQFF.

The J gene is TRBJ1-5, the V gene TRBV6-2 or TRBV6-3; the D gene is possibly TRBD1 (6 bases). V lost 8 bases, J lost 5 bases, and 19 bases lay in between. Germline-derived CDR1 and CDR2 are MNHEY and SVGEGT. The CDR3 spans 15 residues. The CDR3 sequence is CASRRKGVNHQPQHF. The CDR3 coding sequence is TGTGCCAGCCGTCGAAAGGGGGTAAATCATCAGCCCCAGCATTTT.

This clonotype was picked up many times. CDR3 nucleotides: TGCAGTGCCAGGGACAGGGGGCCGGGAGAGCAGTACTTC. Protein sequence: CSARDRGPGEQYF. The chain joins TRBV20-1 to TRBJ2-7, with 12 nucleotides matching TRBD1. CDR3 length equals 13 residues. Germline CDR1 is DFQATT and CDR2 is SNEGSKA (reference sequence). V lost 6 bases and J lost 7; bases outside the gene matches: 7.